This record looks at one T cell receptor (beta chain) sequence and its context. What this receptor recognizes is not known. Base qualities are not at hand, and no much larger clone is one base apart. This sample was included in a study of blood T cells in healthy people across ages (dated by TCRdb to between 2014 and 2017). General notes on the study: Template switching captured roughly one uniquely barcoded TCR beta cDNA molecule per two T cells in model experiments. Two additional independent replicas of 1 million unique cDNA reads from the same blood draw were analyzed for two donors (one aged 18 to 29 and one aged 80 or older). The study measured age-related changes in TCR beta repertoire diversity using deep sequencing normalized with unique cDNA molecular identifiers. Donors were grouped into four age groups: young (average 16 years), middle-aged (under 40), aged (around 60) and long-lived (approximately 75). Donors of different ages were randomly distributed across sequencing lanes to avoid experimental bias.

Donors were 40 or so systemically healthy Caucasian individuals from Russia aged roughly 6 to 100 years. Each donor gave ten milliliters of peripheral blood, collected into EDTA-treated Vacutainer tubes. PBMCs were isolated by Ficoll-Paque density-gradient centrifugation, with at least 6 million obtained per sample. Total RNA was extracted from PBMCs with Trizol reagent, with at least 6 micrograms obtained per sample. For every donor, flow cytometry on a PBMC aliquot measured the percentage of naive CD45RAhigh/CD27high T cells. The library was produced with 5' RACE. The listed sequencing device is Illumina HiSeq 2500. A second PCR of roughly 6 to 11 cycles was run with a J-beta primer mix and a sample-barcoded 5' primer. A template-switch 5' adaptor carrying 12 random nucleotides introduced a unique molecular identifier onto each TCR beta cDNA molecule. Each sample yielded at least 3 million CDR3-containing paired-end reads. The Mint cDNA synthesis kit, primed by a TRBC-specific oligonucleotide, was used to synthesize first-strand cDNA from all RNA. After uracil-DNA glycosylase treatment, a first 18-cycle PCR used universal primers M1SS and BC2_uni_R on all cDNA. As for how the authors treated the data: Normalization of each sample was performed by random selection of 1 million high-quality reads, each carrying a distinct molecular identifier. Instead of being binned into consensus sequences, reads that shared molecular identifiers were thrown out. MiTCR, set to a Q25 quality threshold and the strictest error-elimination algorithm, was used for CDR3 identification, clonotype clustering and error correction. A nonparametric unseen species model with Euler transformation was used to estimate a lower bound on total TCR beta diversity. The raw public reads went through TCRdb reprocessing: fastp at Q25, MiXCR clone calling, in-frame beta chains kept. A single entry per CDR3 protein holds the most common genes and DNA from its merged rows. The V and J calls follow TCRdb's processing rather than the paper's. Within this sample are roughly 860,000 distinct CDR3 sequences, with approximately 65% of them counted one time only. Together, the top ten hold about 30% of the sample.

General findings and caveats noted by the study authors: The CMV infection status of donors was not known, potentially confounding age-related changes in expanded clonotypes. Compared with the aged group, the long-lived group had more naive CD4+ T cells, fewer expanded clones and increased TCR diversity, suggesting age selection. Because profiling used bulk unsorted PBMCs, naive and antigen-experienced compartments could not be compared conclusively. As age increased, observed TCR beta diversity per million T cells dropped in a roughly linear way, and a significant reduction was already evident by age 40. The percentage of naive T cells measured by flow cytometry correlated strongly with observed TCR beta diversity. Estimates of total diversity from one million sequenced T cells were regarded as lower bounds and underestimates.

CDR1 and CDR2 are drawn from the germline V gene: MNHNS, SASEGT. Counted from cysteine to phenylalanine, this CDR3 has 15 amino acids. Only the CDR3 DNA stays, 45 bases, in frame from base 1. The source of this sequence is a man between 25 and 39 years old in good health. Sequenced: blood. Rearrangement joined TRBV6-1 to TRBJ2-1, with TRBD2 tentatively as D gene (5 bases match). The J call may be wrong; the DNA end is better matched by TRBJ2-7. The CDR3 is CASSETTIVYNEQYF. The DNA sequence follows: TGTGCCAGCAGTGAGACTACAATAGTTTACAATGAGCAGTACTTC.